These 18 T cell receptor beta chains originate from one sample sequenced in a study of T cell responses to AZD1222 COVID-19 vaccine. Libraries were prepared by immunoSEQ multiplex PCR; TCRdb keeps only in-frame clonotypes and omits some of them. The table includes 150,000 to 200,000 clones, 85% to 90% detected once. The sequences come from peripheral blood, collected on day 0 of AZD1222 vaccination. Receptor source: an adult in good health.

This chain connects TRBV7-2 to TRBJ2-7, with 9 bases identical to TRBD2. With 5 bases clipped from V and 4 bases from J, the junction kept 6 bases outside the gene matches. From germline, CDR1 is SGHTA and CDR2 FQGNSA. CDR3 length equals 14 residues. The CDR3 DNA reads TGTGCCAGCAGCCTCCTAGCGGGGTCGTACGAGCAGTACTTC. This gives the protein CASSLLAGSYEQYF.

The chain has TRBV18 and TRBJ1-6, with 9 bases lining up with TRBD1. Germline-derived CDR1 and CDR2 are KGHSH and LQKENI. The length of the CDR3 is 15 residues. Unmatched junction bases numbered 1, after V lost 2 bases and J lost 5 bases. The CDR3 sequence is CASSPGTGHNSPLHF. For the CDR3, the DNA is TGTGCCAGCTCACCAGGGACAGGGCATAATTCACCCCTCCACTTT.

The V and J genes are TRBV27 and TRBJ1-5; 10 bases fit TRBD1. J gave up 6 bases and V 5 bases, and 16 bases lay outside the gene matches. The CDR3 length is 18 residues. Germline V lookup: CDR1 MNHEY, CDR2 SMNVEV (reference sequence). The CDR3 DNA follows: TGTGCCAGCAGTACTATGGGTAGGGACAGGGGCTATTCTCAGCCCCAGCATTTT. Translation gives CASSTMGRDRGYSQPQHF.

The chain uses TRBV19 and TRBJ1-2, with 10 bases that match TRBD1. Per germline, CDR1 LNHDA and CDR2 SQIVND (reference sequence). The CDR3 spans 13 residues. J lost 7 bases, V lost 5 bases, and 4 bases had no gene match. The DNA for the CDR3 is TGTGCCAGTAGTTTCGGGGACAGGGGTGGCTACACCTTC. Translating it yields CASSFGDRGGYTF.

Remarks on this clone: Other nucleotide sequences from this sample produce the same CDR3. Here the CDR3 DNA reads TGTGCCAGCAGTGAACAAGGGGATACGCAGTATTTT. Its protein product is CASSEQGDTQYF. The gene calls are TRBV6-4 and TRBJ2-3, with D hard to call. V shed 3 bases and J shed 6 bases, with 7 bases lying between them. Germline V gene lookup returns CDR1 MRHNA and CDR2 SNTAGT. The length of the CDR3 is 12 residues.

V is TRBV6-5 and J is TRBJ2-3, with D possibly matching TRBD2 (7 bases). Germline assignment: CDR1 MNHEY and CDR2 SVGAGI. Trimming cost V 2 bases and J 4 bases, with 16 bases left between them. The CDR3 totals 16 residues. CDR3 in amino acids: CASSYQAAGAADTQYF. In DNA, the CDR3 is TGTGCCAGCAGTTACCAGGCTGCGGGGGCCGCAGATACGCAGTATTTT.

CDR3 sequence (DNA): TGTGCCAGCAGTGAGGACCTCCACCTTAATGAAAAACTGTTTTTT. Translation gives CASSEDLHLNEKLFF. The chain combines TRBV6-1 with TRBJ1-4, with D unclear. The germline V gene has CDR1 MNHNS and CDR2 SASEGT. The CDR3 runs to 15 residues. Trimming removed 3 bases at V and 4 bases at J, with 12 bases between.

This chain joins TRBV25-1 and TRBJ2-6; D not resolved. The germline CDR1 and CDR2 sequences are MGHDK and SYGVNS. Trimming stripped 3 bases from V and 4 bases from J, with 7 bases between. The CDR3 is 14 residues long. The CDR3 spells CASSDSTGANVLTF. CDR3 coding DNA: TGTGCCAGCAGTGATTCGACAGGGGCCAACGTCCTGACTTTC.

V and J are TRBV5-1 and TRBJ2-3; 8 bases agree with TRBD2. CDR1 and CDR2 from the germline V gene are SGHRS and YFSETQ. This CDR3 comprises 16 residues. With V trimmed by 0 bases and J by 2 bases, 5 bases remained unmatched. DNA for the CDR3: TGCGCCAGCAGCTTGGGGCTAGCGGGTCACACAGATACGCAGTATTTT. Translation gives CASSLGLAGHTDTQYF.

The chain employs TRBV10-2 and TRBJ2-3; 8 bases line up with TRBD1. V shed 5 bases, J shed 6 bases, and the junction held 10 bases outside the gene matches. The length of the CDR3 is 15 residues. Per the germline V gene, CDR1 is WSHSY and CDR2 is SAAADI. This CDR3 is CASSFVQGASDTQYF. CDR3 bases: TGCGCCAGCAGTTTCGTTCAGGGGGCATCCGATACGCAGTATTTT.

J is TRBJ2-6 and V is TRBV7-9; D gene uncertain. The CDR3 spans 19 residues. The germline V gene has CDR1 SEHNR and CDR2 FQNEAQ (reference sequence). Trimming shortened V by 5 bases and J by 0 bases, and 20 bases separated the two germline ends. The CDR3 is CASSLRLGFTRSGANVLTF. The CDR3 nucleotides are TGTGCCAGCAGCCTGAGGCTGGGTTTTACTCGCTCTGGGGCCAACGTCCTGACTTTC.

V is TRBV5-4 and J is TRBJ2-7; tentative D call: TRBD2 (5 bases). V lost 1 base, J lost 6 bases, and 11 bases lay in between. CDR3 length: 13 amino acids. Germline V gene lookup returns CDR1 SGHNT and CDR2 YYREEE (reference sequence). CDR3 sequence: CASSLFAGVEQYF. CDR3 in DNA: TGTGCCAGCAGCTTGTTTGCGGGCGTCGAGCAGTACTTC.

This sequence joins TRBV2 and TRBJ1-4, with 7 bases fitting TRBD1. The CDR3 is 14 amino acids. The germline V gene has CDR1 SNHLY and CDR2 FYNNEI. V shed 11 bases, J shed 0 bases, and the junction held 6 bases outside the gene matches. The CDR3 here is CAGTDRATNEKLFF. CDR3 sequence (DNA): TGTGCCGGGACCGACAGGGCAACTAATGAAAAACTGTTTTTT. The variable domain in full, completed from reference TRBV2 and TRBJ1-4, reads EPEVTQTPSHQVTQMGQEVILRCVPISNHLYFYWYRQILGQKVEFLVSFYNNEISEKSEIFDDQFSVERPDGSNFTLKIRSTKLEDSAMYFCAGTDRATNEKLFFGSGTQLSVL.

The table lists this clone with a few counts. The rearrangement uses TRBV6-6 and TRBJ2-1, with 9 positions matching TRBD1. The germline CDR1 and CDR2 sequences are MNHNY and SVGAGI (reference sequence). J gave up 7 bases and V 4 bases, and 11 bases lay outside the gene matches. This CDR3 spans 16 amino acids. In nucleotides, the CDR3 is TGTGCCAGCAGTTCCCGGCTCGGACAGGGGTTAAATGAGCAGTTCTTC. This codes for CASSSRLGQGLNEQFF.

The chain uses TRBV12-3 or TRBV12-4 and TRBJ2-2; no clear D. V shed 6 bases and J shed 6 bases, with 11 bases lying between them. The CDR3 spans 13 residues. CDR3 protein: CASSHLGSGELFF. Here the CDR3 DNA reads TGTGCCAGCAGCCATCTGGGGTCCGGGGAGCTGTTTTTT.

The gene calls are TRBV11-2 and TRBJ1-6; 7 bases map to TRBD1. Germline CDR1 reads SGHAT; CDR2 reads FQNNGV. The CDR3 runs 14 residues. With 2 bases clipped from V and 10 bases from J, the junction kept 5 bases outside the gene matches. This CDR3 reads CASSLKGAESPLHF. CDR3 bases: TGTGCCAGCAGCTTAAAGGGGGCAGAATCACCCCTCCACTTT.

The chain combines TRBV20-1 with TRBJ2-3; D is unclear. The CDR3 is made up of 11 amino acids. Trimming took off 6 bases at V and 3 bases at J, with 7 bases between the two ends. Germline V lookup: CDR1 DFQATT, CDR2 SNEGSKA (reference sequence). The chain's CDR3 is CSARATDTQYF. As DNA, the CDR3 is TGCAGTGCCCGGGCAACAGATACGCAGTATTTT.

The chain combines TRBV20-1 with TRBJ2-7; tentatively, D is TRBD1 or TRBD2 (5 bases each). Trimming shortened V by 3 bases and J by 3 bases, and 9 bases separated the two germline ends. Germline V lookup: CDR1 DFQATT, CDR2 SNEGSKA (reference sequence). This CDR3 is 12 amino acids long. In DNA, the CDR3 is TGCAGTGCTAGTTCGAGGGGCTACGAGCAGTACTTC. Its translation: CSASSRGYEQYF.